These 28 T cell receptor beta chains came from one sample sequenced in a study of blood T cells in healthy people across ages. Primed by a sample-barcoded 5' primer and a J-beta primer mix, a second PCR proceeded for roughly 6 to 12 cycles. TCRdb fed the 5' RACE reads into MiXCR, producing one record per CDR3 protein. This sample has 1 million or so distinct CDR3 sequences, with around 43% found just once. Sequencing used blood. These receptors all stem from a woman aged 60-75 years in good health.

The chain carries TRBV5-1 and TRBJ2-1; D is possibly TRBD2 (6 bases). The CDR3 extends over 17 amino acids. V lost 1 base and J 5 bases, leaving 19 bases between the germline ends. CDR1 is SGHRS, CDR2 YFSETQ, per germline. Here the CDR3 DNA reads TGCGCCAGCAGCTTGAATGCGGGAAGAGAAATCCACAATGAGCAGTTCTTC. Translation gives CASSLNAGREIHNEQFF.

This clonotype was picked up a small number of times. This chain connects TRBV7-9 to TRBJ1-2, with D perhaps TRBD1 (5 bases). Germline V gene data show CDR1 as SEHNR and CDR2 as FQNEAQ (reference sequence). The CDR3 is made up of 17 amino acids. V was cut by 4 bases and J by 0 bases, with 18 bases left in between. The CDR3 DNA follows: TGTGCCAGCAGCTCGCCCCAATCCCGGGACTCTAACTATGGCTACACCTTC. Protein sequence: CASSSPQSRDSNYGYTF. The variable domain in full, with the rest retrieved from reference TRBV7-9 and TRBJ1-2, is DTGVSQNPRHKITKRGQNVTFRCDPISEHNRLYWYRQTLGQGPEFLTYFQNEAQLEKSRLLSDRFSAERPKGSFSTLEIQRTEQGDSAMYLCASSSPQSRDSNYGYTFGSGTRLTVV.

This clonotype has a single count. The rearrangement uses TRBV28 and TRBJ1-2, with D perhaps matching TRBD1 (5 bases). Germline V CDR1 and CDR2: MDHEN, SYDVKM. This CDR3 is 17 amino acids long. Trimming shortened V by 2 bases and J by 1 base, and 17 bases separated the two germline ends. CDR3 amino acids: CASSLGLTGALNYGYTF. DNA of the CDR3: TGTGCCAGCAGTTTAGGCCTCACAGGCGCCCTTAACTATGGCTACACCTTC.

V and J are TRBV12-3 or TRBV12-4 and TRBJ1-2; tentatively, D is TRBD1 (6 bases). The CDR3 consists of 14 residues. Trimming pared 6 bases from V and 6 bases from J, leaving 17 bases between. CDR3 nucleotides: TGTGCCAGCAGCCCCGGACAGAATGGGCATGGCTACACCTTC. Translated: CASSPGQNGHGYTF.

This chain connects TRBV28 to TRBJ2-7; 8 bases map to TRBD1. CDR3 length: 14 residues. Germline CDR1 and CDR2: MDHEN and SYDVKM. V gave up 6 bases and J gave up 7 bases; unmatched junction bases: 11. CDR3 amino acids: CASRELRGPREQYF. As DNA, the CDR3 is TGTGCCAGCAGGGAACTCAGGGGGCCAAGAGAGCAGTACTTC.

This clonotype was counted a single time. The chain joins TRBV20-1 to TRBJ2-4; TRBD2 might be the D (5 bases). Gene TRBJ2-7 matches the end of the DNA better, so the J call may be wrong. Germline assignment: CDR1 DFQATT and CDR2 SNEGSKA (reference sequence). The CDR3 sequence is 16 residues long. CDR3 in amino acids: CSARDNRRVGAVEQYF. CDR3 in DNA: TGCAGTGCTAGAGATAATCGTCGTGTGGGAGCGGTCGAGCAGTACTTC.

This chain connects TRBV6-5 to TRBJ2-5; possible D gene TRBD2, 6 bases. V lost 0 bases and J lost 5, with 16 bases in between. The CDR3 consists of 16 residues. Germline CDR1 MNHEY, CDR2 SVGAGI. CDR3 sequence (DNA): TGTGCCAGCAGTTACTCTGCGGGAATTGTGTCGGAGACCCAGTACTTC. Its protein product is CASSYSAGIVSETQYF.

The chain is built from TRBV20-1 and TRBJ1-2, with TRBD1 as a possible D gene (5 bases). The V gene's germline CDR1 is DFQATT and CDR2 SNEGSKA (reference sequence). The length of the CDR3 is 14 residues. V dropped 0 bases and J dropped 2 bases, with 10 bases sitting between them. CDR3 sequence reads: CSARDLRGNYGYTF. The CDR3 DNA follows: TGCAGTGCTAGAGATTTACGGGGGAACTATGGCTACACCTTC.

This chain links TRBV27 with TRBJ2-1; D remains ambiguous. Germline V gene sequence: CDR1 MNHEY, CDR2 SMNVEV (reference sequence). This CDR3 region has 11 residues. V lost 11 bases and J 10 bases, leaving 15 bases between the germline ends. CDR3 residues: CAVRLGREQFF. The DNA of the CDR3 is TGTGCCGTTCGCCTGGGAAGGGAGCAGTTCTTC.

Concerning this clonotype: Its ends do not fully match the called genes, so a read error is possible. The genes are TRBV10-3 and TRBJ2-1; 7 nucleotides line up with TRBD2. The CDR3 consists of 14 residues. CDR1 and CDR2 from the germline V gene are ENHRY and SYGVKD. The CDR3 is CAIMASGAYTEQFF. The CDR3 DNA sequence: TGTGCCATCATGGCTAGCGGAGCTTACACTGAGCAGTTCTTC.

This clonotype was detected only a few times. V is TRBV9 and J is TRBJ2-1, with 7 bases identical to TRBD2. Germline CDR1 and CDR2: SGDLS and YYNGEE. V lost 0 bases and J lost 0; bases outside the gene matches: 6. CDR3 length: 17 amino acids. The CDR3 spells CASSVDASGSSYNEQFF. As DNA, the CDR3 is TGTGCCAGCAGCGTAGATGCTAGCGGTAGCTCCTACAATGAGCAGTTCTTC.

The chain couples TRBV9 to TRBJ2-7, with D unclear. The V end lost 3 bases, the J end lost 3 bases, and 10 bases lay between the germline ends. The CDR3 has 13 amino acids. The germline gives CDR1 SGDLS, CDR2 YYNGEE. CDR3: CASSERFGYEQYF. The DNA of the CDR3 is TGTGCCAGCAGCGAGAGATTTGGCTACGAGCAGTACTTC.

The rearrangement uses TRBV6-1 and TRBJ2-3; D possibly corresponds to TRBD1 (6 bases). The germline gives CDR1 MNHNS, CDR2 SASEGT. The CDR3 consists of 15 residues. The germline V and J ends were trimmed by 3 bases and 3 bases, with 13 bases remaining between them. CDR3 coding DNA: TGTGCCAGCAGTGATGGGGGCTCAGGAACAGATACGCAGTATTTT. As protein: CASSDGGSGTDTQYF.

Only a few counts were recorded for this clonotype. The chain joins TRBV4-1 to TRBJ2-4, with TRBD2 as a possible D gene (6 bases). The V end was cut by 2 bases, the J end by 3 bases, with 14 bases between. Per germline, CDR1 MGHRA and CDR2 YSYEKL. CDR3 size: 16 residues. CDR3 region: CASSQPRDSGKNIQYF. The CDR3 DNA follows: TGCGCCAGCAGCCAACCCCGGGACTCTGGCAAAAACATTCAGTACTTC.

The J gene is TRBJ2-2, the V gene TRBV20-1; 8 nucleotides line up with TRBD1. In germline, CDR1 is DFQATT, CDR2 SNEGSKA (reference sequence). V was clipped by 5 bases and J by 5 bases; unmatched bases: 4. This CDR3 has 13 amino acids. The CDR3 here is CSARQGRTGELFF. As DNA, the CDR3 is TGCAGTGCTCGACAGGGGAGAACCGGGGAGCTGTTTTTT.

This rearrangement joins TRBV20-1 to TRBJ2-5; the D is unclear. Near its end, the DNA agrees better with TRBJ2-7, so the J call may be wrong. Germline V CDR1 and CDR2: DFQATT, SNEGSKA (reference sequence). This CDR3 has 12 residues. The CDR3 DNA reads TGCAGTGCTAGAGATTTCATGTACGAGCAGTACTTC. Its protein product is CSARDFMYEQYF.

A few counts support this clonotype. The V and J genes are TRBV20-1 and TRBJ2-1; 8 bases align to TRBD1. The CDR3 loop spans 17 amino acids. The germline CDR1 and CDR2 sequences are DFQATT and SNEGSKA (reference sequence). Trimming removed 6 bases from V and 7 bases from J; junction bases left unmatched: 20. The CDR3 DNA sequence: TGCAGTGCGCCACGCGACAGGGGTGTTCAAAGGGGGAATGAGCAGTTCTTC. Amino acid sequence: CSAPRDRGVQRGNEQFF.

V is TRBV28 and J is TRBJ2-1; 12 bases line up with TRBD1. The DNA end is more similar to TRBJ2-7, so the J call may be wrong. The CDR3 is made up of 17 amino acids. Germline CDR1 and CDR2: MDHEN and SYDVKM. In DNA, the CDR3 is TGTGCCAGCAGTTTAGGGGACAGGGGGCACCCCTACAATGAGCAGTACTTC. It is translated as CASSLGDRGHPYNEQYF.

This chain links TRBV20-1 with TRBJ1-5, with 7 bases identical to TRBD1. The CDR3 loop spans 13 amino acids. V lost 5 bases and J lost 4; bases outside the gene matches: 5. Germline CDR1 is DFQATT and CDR2 is SNEGSKA (reference sequence). CDR3 sequence: CSAWTGLNQPQHF. CDR3 bases: TGCAGTGCTTGGACAGGCCTGAATCAGCCCCAGCATTTT.

The rearrangement uses TRBV7-9 and TRBJ1-2, with 10 bases aligning to TRBD1. Trimming took 5 bases from V and 6 from J; bases not matched to a gene: 3. From germline, CDR1 is SEHNR and CDR2 FQNEAQ (reference sequence). The CDR3 length is 13 residues. CDR3 nucleotides: TGTGCCAGCAGCATGACAGGGGGCAATGGCTACACCTTC. Amino acids: CASSMTGGNGYTF.

The chain joins TRBV21-1 to TRBJ2-7; the D call TRBD1 from the table was never checked on the DNA. TRBV21-1 is noted as a pseudogene. The CDR3 runs 15 residues. CDR3 nucleotide sequence: TGTGCCAGCAGCAAATCGGTAGGGAAAGGGCACGAGCAGTACTTC. It translates to CASSKSVGKGHEQYF.

This clonotype was recorded only once. The CDR3 DNA sequence: TGTGCCAGCGGTTCCCCGGGGCCTTACGAGCAGTACTTC. The encoded protein is CASGSPGPYEQYF. V usage is TRBV6-1 and J usage is TRBJ2-7; the D gene could be TRBD1 or TRBD2 (5 bases each). The germline V gene has CDR1 MNHNS and CDR2 SASEGT. The V end lost 8 bases, the J end lost 4 bases, and 15 bases lay between the germline ends. This CDR3 region has 13 residues.

V gene TRBV12-5 combines with J gene TRBJ2-1; D perhaps matches TRBD1 (6 bases). CDR3 length: 12 amino acids. Trimming pared 4 bases from V and 8 bases from J, leaving 9 bases between. Germline loops: CDR1 LGHNT, CDR2 FRNRAP. This CDR3 is CASGSTGHEQFF. The CDR3 nucleotides read TGTGCTAGTGGTTCCACAGGGCATGAGCAGTTCTTC.

The genes are TRBV10-3 and TRBJ2-7; no definite D call. With 11 bases removed from V and 1 base from J, the gap between germline ends came to 15 bases. CDR1 and CDR2 from the germline V gene are ENHRY and SYGVKD. This CDR3 spans 13 amino acids. In DNA form, the CDR3 reads TGTGCCGCACAGCCCCCGCAGTCCTACGAGCAGTACTTC. It specifies CAAQPPQSYEQYF.

The J gene is TRBJ2-4, the V gene TRBV6-5, with 10 bases that match TRBD2. Near its end, the DNA agrees better with TRBJ2-7, so the J call may be wrong. The CDR3 covers 18 residues. CDR1 and CDR2 (germline): MNHEY, SVGAGI. CDR3 nucleotide sequence: TGTGCCAGCAGTTCCCTCCTCACCAGACTAGCGGGCCGCTACGAGCAGTACTTC. Translated: CASSSLLTRLAGRYEQYF.

A note on this clonotype: One end of the junction varies from germline; a read error may be responsible. The chain combines TRBV3-1 with TRBJ2-1; TRBD2 matches at 11 bases. Germline V CDR1 and CDR2: LGHDT, YNNKEL (reference sequence). The CDR3 contains 15 residues. For the CDR3, the DNA is TGCACCAGCAGCCAGGGACTAGCGGAGGACAATGAGCAGTTCTTC. Amino acids: CTSSQGLAEDNEQFF.

The chain couples TRBV12-3 or TRBV12-4 to TRBJ2-1; D is unresolved. V lost 3 bases to trimming and J lost 0 bases, with 9 bases between them. CDR3 length equals 15 residues. The CDR3 nucleotides are TGTGCCAGCAGTTTCACCAGTCCCTCCTACAATGAGCAGTTCTTC. It yields the protein CASSFTSPSYNEQFF.

The gene calls are TRBV20-1 and TRBJ2-1; D is possibly TRBD2 (6 bases). Germline CDR1 is DFQATT and CDR2 is SNEGSKA (reference sequence). With 4 bases removed from V and 0 bases from J, the gap between germline ends came to 13 bases. The CDR3 is 15 amino acids. In DNA, the CDR3 is TGCAGTGCTATCGGGGGACTCCGCTCCTACAATGAGCAGTTCTTC. Protein: CSAIGGLRSYNEQFF.